A few counts support the clone carrying this T cell receptor beta chain. This specimen belongs to a study of PD-L1 blockade in urothelial cancer. The CDR3 length is 15 residues. The germline CDR1 and CDR2 sequences are MNHNS and SASEGT. Trimming took off 7 bases at V and 4 bases at J, with 20 bases between the two ends. Time point reported: peripheral blood 6 weeks after treatment start. PCRs were each spiked with synthetic TCR analog templates. Clones were read by immunoSEQ multiplex PCR, and TCRdb kept only the in-frame ones, dropping some. The table includes tens of thousands of clones, 86% detected once.

Specimen: PBMCs, collected around atezolizumab (anti-PD-L1) treatment. This chain joins TRBV6-1 and TRBJ2-7; D may be TRBD2 (8 bases). The sequence came from a man between 60 and 70 years old with urothelial cancer. CDR3 loop: CASTPSGRGLYEQYF. In DNA form, the CDR3 reads TGTGCCAGCACCCCGTCCGGGAGGGGGCTTTACGAGCAGTACTTC.